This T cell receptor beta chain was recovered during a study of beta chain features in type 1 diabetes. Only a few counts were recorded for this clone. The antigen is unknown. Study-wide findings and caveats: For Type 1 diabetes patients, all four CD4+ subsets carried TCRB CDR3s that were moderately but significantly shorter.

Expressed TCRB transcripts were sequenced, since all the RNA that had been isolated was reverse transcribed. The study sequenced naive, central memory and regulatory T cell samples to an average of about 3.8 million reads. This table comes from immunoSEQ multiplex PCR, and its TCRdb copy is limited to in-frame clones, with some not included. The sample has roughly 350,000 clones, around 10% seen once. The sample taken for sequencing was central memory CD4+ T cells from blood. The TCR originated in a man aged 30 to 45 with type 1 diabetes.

The CDR3 DNA reads TGTGCCAGCAGGTTGACAGGGGGCGATGAGCAGTTCTTC. Its translation is CASRLTGGDEQFF. The V call is TRBV6-1, the J call TRBJ2-1, with 10 bases aligning to TRBD1. V dropped 6 bases and J dropped 8; count of bases not matched to a gene: 4. This CDR3 comprises 13 residues. The V gene's germline CDR1 is MNHNS and CDR2 SASEGT.